These 9 T cell receptor beta chains share one sample of origin, sequenced in a study of cytotoxic CD8 clonotypes in ibrutinib-treated CLL. The data were produced by immunoSEQ multiplex PCR, yet TCRdb's version contains in-frame clones alone and is incomplete. The sample comprises about 160,000 clones, approximately 90% of which are singletons, and over 2.5% rests with the top ten. Sequencing was performed on PBMCs, taken at disease progression, from a patient treated with ibrutinib. The origin of the receptors is a human donor with chronic lymphocytic leukemia.

The V and J genes are TRBV7-9 and TRBJ1-1, with a possible D match to TRBD1 (5 bases). Germline V gives CDR1 SEHNR, CDR2 FQNEAQ (reference sequence). There are 12 residues in the CDR3. Trimming shortened V by 2 bases and J by 7 bases, and 8 bases separated the two germline ends. The CDR3 here is CASSLFQGEAFF. CDR3 sequence (DNA): TGTGCCAGCAGCTTATTTCAGGGTGAAGCTTTCTTT.

CDR3 nucleotides: TGCAGCGCCTCCGGGACTAGCGTTTCCTACGAGCAGTACTTC. Amino acids: CSASGTSVSYEQYF. The rearrangement links TRBV29-1 to TRBJ2-7; 10 bases match TRBD2. The CDR3 has 14 amino acids. V lost 7 bases to trimming and J lost 1 base; unmatched junction nucleotides: 7. Germline CDR1 and CDR2: SQVTM and ANQGSEA.

The chain is built from TRBV7-2 and TRBJ2-1; the match to TRBD2 covers 9 bases. Trimming cost V 3 bases and J 4 bases; bases outside gene matches: 10. Germline CDR1 reads SGHTA; CDR2 reads FQGNSA. The CDR3 totals 17 residues. This CDR3 is CASSFVSGSRSYNEQFF. The CDR3 DNA reads as TGTGCCAGCAGCTTTGTTAGCGGGAGTAGGTCTTACAATGAGCAGTTCTTC.

Regarding this clone: A read error may account for a junction end that differs from germline. The gene calls are TRBV30 and TRBJ2-7; 12 nucleotides agree with TRBD2. The CDR3 is 14 amino acids. The germline CDR1 and CDR2 sequences are GTSNPN and SVGIG (reference sequence). This CDR3 is CARSPSGRASEQYF. The DNA for the CDR3 is TGTGCCCGGAGTCCTAGCGGGAGGGCCTCCGAGCAGTACTTC. Full variable domain (remainder filled in from reference TRBV30 and TRBJ2-7): SQTIHQWPATLVQPVGSPLSLECTVEGTSNPNLYWYRQAAGRGLQLLFYSVGIGQISSEVPQNLSASRPQDRQFILSSKKLLLSDSGFYLCARSPSGRASEQYFGPGTRLTVT.

The chain carries TRBV30 and TRBJ2-1; D is undetermined. Trimming removed 3 bases at V and 7 bases at J, with 19 bases between. Germline V CDR1 and CDR2: GTSNPN, SVGIG (reference sequence). CDR3 length equals 15 residues. The CDR3 DNA is TGTGCCTGGAGGCCACTGGGCCGTAGCCCAAATGAGCAGTTCTTC. This sequence encodes CAWRPLGRSPNEQFF.

The CDR3, as DNA: TGCGCCAGCAGCTTGGCTCCGGGGCCAGATGGCTACACCTTC. This sequence encodes CASSLAPGPDGYTF. V and J are TRBV5-1 and TRBJ1-2; possibly TRBD1 for D (5 bases). V was trimmed by 0 bases and J by 6 bases, leaving 12 bases between them. The CDR3 contains 14 residues. Germline CDR1 and CDR2: SGHRS and YFSETQ.

This clone was observed a handful of times. The CDR3 nucleotides are TGTGCCAGCTCACCAGGGGTTAACGAGCAGTACTTC. It codes for CASSPGVNEQYF. The J gene is TRBJ2-7, the V gene TRBV18; D remains ambiguous. CDR3 length: 12 amino acids. V gave up 2 bases and J gave up 5 bases, with 7 bases separating them. Germline V gene sequence: CDR1 KGHSH, CDR2 LQKENI. Full variable domain (remainder filled in from reference TRBV18 and TRBJ2-7): NAGVMQNPRHLVRRRGQEARLRCSPMKGHSHVYWYRQLPEEGLKFMVYLQKENIIDESGMPKERFSAEFPKEGPSILRIQQVVRGDSAAYFCASSPGVNEQYFGPGTRLTVT.

V and J are TRBV25-1 and TRBJ1-1, with D uncertain. Trimming removed 5 bases from V and 11 bases from J, with 18 bases in between. CDR1 and CDR2 from the germline V gene are MGHDK and SYGVNS. This CDR3 spans 13 amino acids. The CDR3 DNA follows: TGTGCCAGCAGTATGCCGGGCCGCTCCGGGGCTTTCTTT. Its translation: CASSMPGRSGAFF.

V is TRBV30 and J is TRBJ2-2; D gene unclear. Trimming cost V 5 bases and J 6 bases, with 10 bases left between them. The length of the CDR3 is 12 residues. From germline, CDR1 is GTSNPN and CDR2 SVGIG (reference sequence). The CDR3 here is CAWGRPAGELFF. CDR3 in DNA: TGTGCCTGGGGTCGGCCCGCCGGGGAGCTGTTTTTT.